Shown below are 16 T cell receptor beta chains from a single sample sequenced in a study of T cell responses to AZD1222 COVID-19 vaccine. Profiled with immunoSEQ multiplex PCR; TCRdb holds only in-frame clones, not every one. The table shows some 92,000 clones, with more than 75% occurring only once. The source material was peripheral blood, sampled on day 0 of MenACWY control vaccination. These receptors all come from an adult in good health.

This clone was counted only a few times. This sequence joins TRBV3-1 (or the pseudogene TRBV3-2) and TRBJ1-1, with D unresolved. Germline loops: CDR1 LGHDT, CDR2 YNNKEL (reference sequence). The CDR3 spans 12 residues. The V end lost 1 base, the J end lost 8 bases, and 8 bases lay between the germline ends. Here the CDR3 DNA reads TGTGCCAGCAGCCAAGTCAACCAGGAAGCTTTCTTT. Translation: CASSQVNQEAFF.

The rearrangement uses TRBV7-8 and TRBJ1-5; D not resolved. CDR3 length: 15 residues. CDR1 is SGHVS and CDR2 is FQNEAQ in the germline V gene. The germline V and J ends were trimmed by 5 bases and 3 bases, with 14 bases remaining between them. The CDR3 sequence is CASSPPGRHNQPQHF. Written as DNA, the CDR3 is TGTGCCAGCAGCCCACCGGGCAGACACAATCAGCCCCAGCATTTT.

The genes are TRBV5-8 and TRBJ2-7; the D gene is possibly TRBD1 (5 bases). CDR3 length equals 15 residues. Looked up from germline, CDR1 is SGHTS and CDR2 is YDEGEE. The V end lost 2 bases, the J end lost 0 bases, and 12 bases lay between the germline ends. This CDR3 reads CASSLGHSSSYEQYF. CDR3 DNA: TGTGCCAGCAGCTTAGGACACTCCAGCTCCTACGAGCAGTACTTC.

The chain combines TRBV18 with TRBJ1-6; 10 positions match TRBD1. Germline V gene lookup returns CDR1 KGHSH and CDR2 LQKENI. CDR3 length equals 14 residues. After removal of 3 bases from V and 10 bases from J, the junction contained 3 bases not matched to a gene. The CDR3 DNA reads TGTGCCAGCTCACCGGGGACAGGGGTATCACCCCTCCACTTT. Residues: CASSPGTGVSPLHF.

In DNA form, the CDR3 reads TGTGCCACCAGCAGAGCCGGGAGCTTAACCGGGGAGCTGTTTTTT. Translated, it gives CATSRAGSLTGELFF. The chain is built from TRBV15 and TRBJ2-2; tentatively, D is TRBD2 (6 bases). The V gene lost 1 base and the J gene lost 5 bases, with 11 bases spanning the gap. Germline loops: CDR1 LNHNV, CDR2 YYDKDF (reference sequence). CDR3 size: 15 residues.

The chain links TRBV19 to TRBJ1-4; D remains ambiguous. Trimming left V 7 bases short and J 5 bases short, with 14 bases between. Germline CDR1 and CDR2: LNHDA and SQIVND (reference sequence). The length of the CDR3 is 14 residues. The CDR3 DNA reads as TGTGCCAGTACCGACCTAGGGCCAAATGAAAAACTGTTTTTT. Encoded protein: CASTDLGPNEKLFF.

This chain uses TRBV29-1 with TRBJ2-5, with 8 bases aligning to TRBD2. V shed 2 bases, J shed 11 bases, and the junction held 10 bases outside the gene matches. Germline loops: CDR1 SQVTM, CDR2 ANQGSEA. The CDR3 has 13 residues. The CDR3 here is CSVETGASGSQYF. The CDR3 nucleotides read TGCAGCGTTGAAACTGGCGCCAGCGGGAGTCAGTACTTC.

V and J are TRBV28 and TRBJ1-2, with TRBD1 matching 7 bases. This CDR3 region has 12 residues. Germline CDR1 is MDHEN and CDR2 is SYDVKM. Unmatched junction bases numbered 4, after V lost 6 bases and J lost 6 bases. The CDR3 DNA reads as TGTGCCAGCAGCGGGACAGTTGATGGCTACACCTTC. This sequence encodes CASSGTVDGYTF.

The rearrangement links TRBV6-5 to TRBJ2-3; D may match TRBD1 or TRBD2 (6 bases each). The length of the CDR3 is 15 residues. Trimming removed 4 bases from V and 0 bases from J, with 11 bases in between. Per germline, CDR1 MNHEY and CDR2 SVGAGI. The CDR3 DNA follows: TGTGCCAGCAGTTTACAGGGACTTAGCACAGATACGCAGTATTTT. Its translation is CASSLQGLSTDTQYF.

The V gene is TRBV28, the J gene TRBJ1-2; D is ambiguous. The germline V and J ends were trimmed by 4 bases and 4 bases, with 1 base remaining between them. Germline V gene sequence: CDR1 MDHEN, CDR2 SYDVKM. The CDR3 extends over 10 amino acids. The CDR3 DNA sequence: TGTGCCAGCAGTTCCTATGGCTACACCTTC. Protein sequence: CASSSYGYTF.

The table lists this clone with a count of one. V and J are TRBV7-9 and TRBJ2-2, with no clear D. The germline CDR1 and CDR2 sequences are SEHNR and FQNEAQ (reference sequence). This CDR3 has 17 residues. Trimming took off 4 bases at V and 3 bases at J, with 18 bases between the two ends. The chain's CDR3 is CASSSLQGSVYTGELFF. CDR3 DNA sequence: TGTGCCAGCAGCTCCCTCCAAGGTTCGGTGTACACCGGGGAGCTGTTTTTT.

The genes are TRBV7-2 and TRBJ1-1; 7 bases line up with TRBD1. The V and J ends lost 1 base and 4 bases, in that order; junction bases with no gene match: 3. Germline CDR1 and CDR2: SGHTA and FQGNSA. The CDR3 totals 14 residues. CDR3 DNA sequence: TGTGCCAGCAGCTTAGATCCAGGGGGCACTGAAGCTTTCTTT. Protein: CASSLDPGGTEAFF.

This chain links TRBV7-2 with TRBJ2-5; TRBD2 aligns across 11 bases. The germline V gene encodes CDR1 SGHTA and CDR2 FQGNSA. Losses at the gene ends were 5 bases for V and 2 bases for J; bases not matched to a gene: 4. CDR3 length equals 15 residues. The CDR3 region is CASSLRLAGQETQYF. The CDR3 region has the DNA TGTGCCAGCAGCCTCCGACTAGCGGGACAAGAGACCCAGTACTTC.

V and J are TRBV19 and TRBJ2-3; 11 nucleotides align to TRBD2. The CDR3 consists of 16 residues. Germline CDR1 LNHDA, CDR2 SQIVND (reference sequence). Trimming cost V 4 bases and J 8 bases; bases outside gene matches: 11. CDR3 region: CASSTGLAGGVGTQYF. The CDR3 region has the DNA TGTGCCAGTAGTACAGGCCTAGCGGGGGGCGTGGGTACGCAGTATTTT.

The rearrangement uses TRBV19 and TRBJ2-7, with D unresolved. Germline V gene sequence: CDR1 LNHDA, CDR2 SQIVND (reference sequence). The CDR3 totals 11 residues. Trimming removed 5 bases from V and 4 bases from J, with 6 bases in between. Here the CDR3 DNA reads TGTGCCAGTAGTGGACCGTACGAGCAGTACTTC. Protein sequence: CASSGPYEQYF. Full variable domain (outside the CDR3, taken from reference TRBV19 and TRBJ2-7): DGGITQSPKYLFRKEGQNVTLSCEQNLNHDAMYWYRQDPGQGLRLIYYSQIVNDFQKGDIAEGYSVSREKKESFPLTVTSAQKNPTAFYLCASSGPYEQYFGPGTRLTVT.

J is TRBJ1-2 and V is TRBV6-5; D might be TRBD1 (5 bases). The CDR3 length is 15 residues. The germline V gene has CDR1 MNHEY and CDR2 SVGAGI. The V gene lost 5 bases and the J gene lost 4 bases, with 17 bases spanning the gap. CDR3 residues: CASSRGTATPYGYTF. The CDR3 DNA reads TGTGCCAGCAGTCGAGGGACCGCCACCCCCTATGGCTACACCTTC.